These T cell receptor beta chains were read from a single sample in a study of control samples from healthy donors and cancer patients. Some clones are missing from TCRdb's copy, which holds only in-frame ones; the method was immunoSEQ multiplex PCR. Counted here are fewer than 120,000 clones, approximately 88% occurring once; the ten biggest clones make up roughly 4%. Sequencing used PBMCs. The source of these receptors is a woman aged 60-75 years with lung cancer. Each CDR3 is given with its conserved first and last residue. D genes are given only for firm matches. Expanded clones are given a class, and other clones once, few, many or no size at all.

D: TRBD2; V: TRBV7-3; size: NA; J: TRBJ2-3; CDR3: CASSLGTSGGEQYF; DNA: TGTGCCAGCAGCTTAGGGACTAGCGGGGGTGAGCAGTATTTT
D: NA; V: TRBV19; size: NA; J: TRBJ2-1; CDR3: CASSPILAPRTNEQFF; DNA: TGTGCCAGTTCACCCATTCTAGCGCCGCGGACCAATGAGCAGTTCTTC
D: TRBD1; V: TRBV3-1/TRBV3-2; size: NA; J: TRBJ1-1; CDR3: CASSQEDRGTEAFF; DNA: TGTGCCAGCAGCCAAGAGGACAGGGGGACTGAAGCTTTCTTT
D: NA; V: TRBV4-1; size: NA; J: TRBJ2-1; CDR3: CASSLSGAGQSSYNEQFF; DNA: TGCGCCAGCAGCCTTTCGGGAGCGGGTCAAAGCTCCTACAATGAGCAGTTCTTC
D: NA; V: TRBV7-9; size: NA; J: TRBJ1-1; CDR3: CASSLVGGANTEAFF; DNA: TGTGCCAGCAGCTTAGTGGGCGGCGCGAACACTGAAGCTTTCTTT
D: NA; V: TRBV30; size: few; J: TRBJ2-7; CDR3: CAWSVLRCGVGGTCEQYF; DNA: TGTGCCTGGAGTGTACTCAGATGCGGGGTTGGGGGGACGTGCGAGCAGTACTTC
D: NA; V: TRBV12-3/TRBV12-4; size: NA; J: TRBJ1-4; CDR3: CATSQGYNEKLFF; DNA: TGTGCCACCTCACAGGGCTATAATGAAAAACTGTTTTTT
D: TRBD1; V: TRBV19; size: NA; J: TRBJ2-5; CDR3: CASRGTGEETQYF; DNA: TGTGCCAGTAGAGGGACAGGGGAAGAGACCCAGTACTTC
D: NA; V: TRBV4-3; size: NA; J: TRBJ2-1; CDR3: CASSQGSSRVRVNEQFF; DNA: TGCGCCAGCAGCCAAGGGAGTTCAAGGGTGCGAGTTAATGAGCAGTTCTTC
D: TRBD2; V: TRBV9; size: NA; J: TRBJ2-1; CDR3: CASSEGLAVDEQFF; DNA: TGTGCCAGCAGCGAAGGACTAGCGGTCGATGAGCAGTTCTTC
D: NA; V: TRBV5-8; size: NA; J: TRBJ2-1; CDR3: CASSLGGHEQFF; DNA: TGTGCCAGCAGCTTGGGGGGGCACGAGCAGTTCTTC
D: NA; V: TRBV4-1; size: NA; J: TRBJ1-6; CDR3: CASSQDLWGSYNSPLHF; DNA: TGCGCCAGCAGCCAAGATCTTTGGGGGTCCTATAATTCACCCCTCCACTTT
D: TRBD2; V: TRBV19; size: NA; J: TRBJ2-1; CDR3: CASSISQRLAGGSEQFF; DNA: TGTGCCAGTAGTATCTCCCAGAGGCTAGCGGGGGGGAGTGAGCAGTTCTTC
D: NA; V: TRBV29-1; size: NA; J: TRBJ2-2; CDR3: CSGVENTGELFF; DNA: TGCTCGGGGGTGGAAAACACCGGGGAGCTGTTTTTT
D: NA; V: TRBV29-1; size: NA; J: TRBJ2-5; CDR3: CSVASGGETQYF; DNA: TGCAGCGTCGCGAGTGGGGGGGAGACCCAGTACTTC
D: NA; V: TRBV6-1; size: NA; J: TRBJ2-2; CDR3: CASSGSFGTRNTGELFF; DNA: TGTGCCAGCAGTGGAAGCTTCGGGACTCGGAACACCGGGGAGCTGTTTTTT
D: NA; V: TRBV2; size: NA; J: TRBJ2-5; CDR3: CASSIRQGGETQYF; DNA: TGTGCCAGCAGTATAAGGCAGGGCGGAGAGACCCAGTACTTC
D: NA; V: TRBV7-2; size: NA; J: TRBJ2-1; CDR3: CASSLEGNREQFF; DNA: TGTGCCAGCAGCTTAGAAGGGAACCGAGAGCAGTTCTTC
D: NA; V: TRBV19; size: NA; J: TRBJ1-5; CDR3: CASSIGAPRSGQPQHF; DNA: TGTGCCAGTAGTATTGGTGCGCCCCGATCGGGTCAGCCCCAGCATTTT
D: TRBD2; V: TRBV30; size: NA; J: TRBJ2-1; CDR3: CASQIAGGVNEQFF; DNA: TGTGCCTCGCAAATAGCGGGAGGCGTCAATGAGCAGTTCTTC
D: NA; V: TRBV19; size: once; J: TRBJ2-7; CDR3: CASSSQSYEQYF; DNA: TGTGCCAGTAGTTCGCAGAGCTACGAGCAGTACTTC